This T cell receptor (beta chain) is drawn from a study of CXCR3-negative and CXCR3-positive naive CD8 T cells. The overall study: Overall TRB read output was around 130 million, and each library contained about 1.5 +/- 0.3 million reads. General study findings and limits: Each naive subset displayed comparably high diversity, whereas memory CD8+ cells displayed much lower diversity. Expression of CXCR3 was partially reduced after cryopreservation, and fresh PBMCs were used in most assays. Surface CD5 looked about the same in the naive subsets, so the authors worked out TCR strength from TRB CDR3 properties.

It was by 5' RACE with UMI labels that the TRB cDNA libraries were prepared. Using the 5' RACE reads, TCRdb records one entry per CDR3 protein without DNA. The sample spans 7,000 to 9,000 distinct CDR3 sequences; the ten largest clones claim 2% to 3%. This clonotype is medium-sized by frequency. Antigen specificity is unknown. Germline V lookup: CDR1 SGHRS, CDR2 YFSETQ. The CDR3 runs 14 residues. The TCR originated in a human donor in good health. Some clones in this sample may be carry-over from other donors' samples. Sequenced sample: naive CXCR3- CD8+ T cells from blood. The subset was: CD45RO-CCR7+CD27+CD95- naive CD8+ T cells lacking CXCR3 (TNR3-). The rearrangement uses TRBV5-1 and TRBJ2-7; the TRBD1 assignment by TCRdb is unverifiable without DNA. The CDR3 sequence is CASSQTGVPYEQYF.